What follows is one T cell receptor beta chain and its context. There is no known antigen for this receptor. No qualities accompany the bases; no much larger clone lies one base away. The cohort was made up of roughly 670 healthy bone marrow donors. At the time of sampling, all cohort members were nominally healthy, though unrecorded immune exposures were likely present. The donor tested CMV seronegative, placing the donor among the 350 or so seronegative members of the cohort. Every donor gave a peripheral blood sample, and the peripheral blood mononuclear cells from that sample were used for TCR beta sequencing. Genomic DNA was extracted from the blood cell samples with the Qiagen DNeasy Blood Extraction Kit. The CDR3 holds 16 amino acids from the cysteine to the phenylalanine. The retained sequence is limited to the CDR3, 48 bases, with the frame set at the first base. Between the V and J ends, shortened by 4 bases and 0 bases respectively, the junction contains 16 bases. According to the germline V gene, CDR1 reads MNHEY and CDR2 reads SVGAGI.

Library preparation was by the immunoSEQ multiplex PCR assay. A mixture of 60 forward primers for TCR Vbeta segments and 13 reverse primers for TCR Jbeta segments was used in the multiplex PCR. The CDR3 region of rearranged TCR beta genes was amplified from genomic DNA by a multiplex PCR assay. Amplified TCR beta libraries were sequenced as 87-base-pair reads on the Illumina HiSeq System. Under the source paper's analysis protocol: A later analysis counted around 72 million unique TCR beta chains across the 650 to 800 repertoires, and some 12 million of these chains were shared by at least two donors. Raw reads were error-corrected and collapsed into unique sequences by a nearest-neighbor algorithm in which closely related sequences were merged to remove PCR and sequencing errors. CDR3 sequences were aligned to IMGT reference sequences to assign V, D and J gene segments. Each retained sequence needed at least a six-nucleotide match to both a V gene segment and a J gene segment. A rearrangement was called productive if the CDR3 had no stop codons and remained in frame with V and J, and every other rearrangement was called non-productive. CDR3 was defined according to IMGT convention as the region running from the second conserved V-encoded cysteine to the conserved J-encoded phenylalanine. The earlier analysis of 500 to 650 of the donors excluded any sequence lacking an unambiguous match to a single V gene segment. In an earlier analysis of around 600 of the donors, V segments were called functional above 56.7% productive rearrangements and were called segregating when the between-donor standard deviation exceeded 5%. To diagnose cytomegalovirus status from the catalog of TCR beta chain sequences, a statistical classification framework was built. In a later analysis, TCR nucleotide sequences were compared against IMGT/GENE-DB human TR gene sequences so that V and J genes could be assigned. A later analysis assigned CDR3 sequences and most-parsimonious VDJ recombination scenarios with the TCRdist pipeline. In a later analysis, every TCR beta chain was defined by the combination of its CDR3 amino acid sequence and its V-gene family, and reads without a unique V-gene family were dropped. In a later analysis, a few hundred highly shared, low-generation-probability nucleotide sequences were removed to address suspected cross-contamination and a sequencing artifact. For each public chain, a later analysis derived a clonal expansion index from normalized ranks of inferred template counts within each repertoire. In a later analysis, generation probabilities were computed with a VDJ recombination model fitted to out-of-frame rearrangements, and the resulting probabilities were checked against IGoR. In a later analysis, hypergeometric tests were used to score TCR-TCR, TCR-HLA and TCR-CMV co-occurrence, with a repertoire-size bias correction applied to TCR pairs. A later analysis estimated false discovery rates by permuting HLA or CMV assignments 20 times. In a later analysis, co-occurring TCRs were grouped with DBSCAN, and TCRdist sequence similarity was added when clustering was performed within HLA-allele-positive subsets. For co-occurrence clustering, repertoires with fewer than 30,000 or more than 120,000 public chains were excluded, along with roughly 5 repertoires with anomalous nucleotide sharing. Imported from immuneACCESS, the table was reduced by TCRdb to in-frame sequences with V and J called. These copies leave out some clones; in studies compared against another copy, an unresolved V gene accounts for under half, and the cause of the remainder is not known. The DNA was the basis for D and trimming; V, J and clone size are from that table. Across this sample there are fewer than 200,000 clones, with less than 90% seen only once. The ten largest clones capture around 0.21% of the sample.

This record belongs to a study of cytomegalovirus exposure and HLA in healthy donors (dated by TCRdb to about 2017). Study-wide context: An earlier analysis of 587 of the donors reported 276 Gb of sequence data and 95 million to 120 million unique TCR beta sequences obtained from about 170 million T cells. An earlier analysis of around 580 of the donors used high-throughput TCR beta sequencing to judge whether each TCR beta V gene segment behaved as functional or pseudogenic. The study combined high-throughput TCR immunosequencing, statistical association of individual TCRs with disease status, and machine learning to predict cytomegalovirus infection status. Roughly five DR-DQ haplotypes were handled as single units for association and clustering, since linkage in the cohort was strong. Across under 500 genotyped donors of the cohort, an average of roughly 250,000 unique TCR beta nucleotide sequences per donor were sequenced, and 15% to 20% of those sequences were non-productive. Both class I and class II loci were covered by HLA typing, at four-digit resolution. The number of donors typed differed by locus, with roughly 629-640 for A, B, C, DRB1 and DQB1, 522 for DQA1, approximately 580 for DPA1, and around 450 for DPB1. Of the roughly 400 genotyped donors, 75% to 85% were placed in the genetic ancestry cluster associated with self-reported Caucasian donors. The T cell repertoires of under 750 subjects were profiled by immunosequencing and related to cytomegalovirus serostatus. An early release that covered 500 to 800 HLA-typed donors contained about 300 gigabases of sequencing data and about 93 million unique TCR sequences. All discovery cohort repertoires had been generated using a single sequencing platform. In a later analysis, previously published TCR beta repertoires from fewer than 750 donors were re-analyzed and high-resolution HLA genotyping was added so that TCR occurrence patterns could be studied. Along with the roughly 710-subject first cohort, a separate validation cohort of over a hundred different subjects was used. Donor age, sex, ethnicity and CMV serostatus were compiled alongside the repertoire data. A later genetic analysis took genome-wide SNP genotypes for about 55% of the roughly 670 donors and used that subset as a discovery cohort. Rather than drawing on any new phenotypic data, the later analysis identified candidate immune exposures from TCR beta sequences and the way those sequences occurred across donors. The study was designed to test whether signatures of past pathogen exposure could be identified by cataloging public T cell receptors. What the research found in general, with its limitations: Assigning TCR associations to individual alleles was difficult when HLA alleles, especially DR and DQ, strongly co-occurred. Sequencing depth was assumed to be roughly uniform across donors in the presence/absence analyses, though that assumption may not hold. Across donors, most TCR sequences were observed very rarely, whereas some public TCRs were present in many individuals. A later analysis found that TCR association rates varied across HLA loci, with DRB1 alleles showing the most associated TCRs and HLA-C alleles the fewest. Three of the identified cytomegalovirus-associated TCR beta chains were confirmed in vitro to be specific for cytomegalovirus antigens. In a later analysis, HLA-associated TCR beta chains were found to be more clonally expanded and to have lower generation probabilities than equally common non-associated chains. Most CMV-associated TCR beta chains appeared to be HLA-restricted in a later analysis, and the HLA associations seemed to be driven largely by CMV exposure. The authors suggested that the approach could potentially be generalized to other disease states and immunological phenotypes. In a later genetic analysis, fewer N-insertions in productive TCRs were reported among donors in an Asian-associated ancestry cluster than the roughly 700-donor mean. Some IMGT-functional V segments, including TRBV6-2 and TRBV6-3, could not be told apart with the 87-base-pair reads, so those segments were excluded. Correlated functional status among segregating V segments might be attributable to linkage disequilibrium, but an unknown experimental factor could not be ruled out. Because HLA typing was missing for some donors at each locus, association tests included only the typed subset. Because counts were too low, 15 to 20 rarely observed V segments, including chromosome 9 orphons, were excluded from the earlier analysis of 587 of the donors. A further reported finding was that TCR beta sequences accurately predicted the HLA-A and HLA-B alleles for most subjects in the first cohort. The classifier was reported to diagnose cytomegalovirus status with high specificity and sensitivity in both the original and validation cohorts. Only TCR beta chains were sequenced in this cohort, and the absence of alpha or paired-chain data limited detectable features. Specific HLA alleles were associated with roughly 17,000 TCR beta sequences at a false discovery rate of 0.05 in a later analysis. In an earlier analysis of over 550 of the donors, most TCR beta V segments were observed in productive rearrangements about 87% or about 30% of the time, broadly matching IMGT annotations. In a later genetic analysis, a missense DCLRE1C variant was associated with V-gene and J-gene trimming of TCR beta chains, and the association was replicated in an independent cohort. The study gave a list of 150 to 200 TCR beta chains associated with cytomegalovirus. A later analysis reported that several top co-occurrence clusters appeared linked to parvovirus B19, influenza, CMV and Epstein-Barr virus. A group of highly shared sequence variants was considered likely to be a technical artifact of the sequencing pipeline. For the cohort, immune exposure information was limited to CMV serostatus.

The sequenced sample consisted of PBMCs. This clonotype originated in a girl under three years old in good health and CMV-seronegative. Recombination joined TRBV6-5 with TRBJ2-7; the D gene identity is not certain. The DNA reads TGTGCCAGCAGTTCCCCTGTCGCTGGCAGCTCCTACGAGCAGTACTTC. Translated, it reads CASSSPVAGSSYEQYF.